The rows below give T cell receptor beta chains drawn from one sample of a study of response to subunit inactivated influenza vaccine. TCRdb independently ran MiXCR on the RT-PCR reads; one entry per CDR3 protein. The table includes about 500,000 distinct CDR3 sequences, 16% detected once. The sequences come from CD4+ T cells sorted from PBMCs, collected 23 months after vaccination. Source of these receptors: a man aged 50-75 years who received an inactivated influenza vaccine. CDR3s include the opening cysteine and the closing phenylalanine or tryptophan. Fields, in order: CDR3 DNA, CDR3 protein, D gene, J gene, clone size, V gene. A D gene is named only where the DNA matches it firmly. Clone size, where shown, is once, few, many, or a class for clones that have expanded.

CDR3nt: TGTGCCAGCAACAATCCCGGGGCCGGAGATACGCAGTATTTT
CDR3aa: CASNNPGAGDTQYF
d_gene: NA
j_gene: TRBJ2-3
abundance: NA
v_gene: TRBV28

CDR3nt: TGTGCCAGCAGCGTGGACGCTAGCTCCTACAATGAGCAGTTCTTC
CDR3aa: CASSVDASSYNEQFF
d_gene: NA
j_gene: TRBJ2-1
abundance: few
v_gene: TRBV5-6

CDR3nt: TGCAGTGCTAGCGGGGGCCCCAACACCGGGGACCTGTTTTTT
CDR3aa: CSASGGPNTGDLFF
d_gene: NA
j_gene: TRBJ2-2
abundance: NA
v_gene: TRBV20-1

CDR3nt: TGCAGTGCTATAGCGGGAGTGAGGAATGAGCAGTTCTTC
CDR3aa: CSAIAGVRNEQFF
d_gene: TRBD2
j_gene: TRBJ2-1
abundance: few
v_gene: TRBV20-1

CDR3nt: TGCAGTGCTAGCCTGGGGGCCGGTTTCGATGAGCAGTTCTTC
CDR3aa: CSASLGAGFDEQFF
d_gene: NA
j_gene: TRBJ2-1
abundance: many
v_gene: TRBV20-1

CDR3nt: TGTGCCAGCAGCTTATCCCCGACAGGTGCGGGTAGTACGCAGTATTTT
CDR3aa: CASSLSPTGAGSTQYF
d_gene: NA
j_gene: TRBJ2-3
abundance: NA
v_gene: TRBV7-2

CDR3nt: TGCGCCAGCAGCTCCGGTTCCCCCTCTAGCACAGATACGCAGTATTTT
CDR3aa: CASSSGSPSSTDTQYF
d_gene: NA
j_gene: TRBJ2-3
abundance: NA
v_gene: TRBV5-1

CDR3nt: TGTGCCAGCAGCTTGAGACAGTCCGCTAACTATGGCTACACCTTC
CDR3aa: CASSLRQSANYGYTF
d_gene: NA
j_gene: TRBJ1-2
abundance: few
v_gene: TRBV9

CDR3nt: TGTGCCAGCAGCTCCAGGACTAGCGGGGGGACAAGCTCCTACAATGAGCAGTTCTTC
CDR3aa: CASSSRTSGGTSSYNEQFF
d_gene: TRBD2
j_gene: TRBJ2-1
abundance: many
v_gene: TRBV7-8

CDR3nt: TGCGCCAGCAGCTTGGCCAGGGAAGGCGAAAAACTGTTTTTT
CDR3aa: CASSLAREGEKLFF
d_gene: NA
j_gene: TRBJ1-4
abundance: NA
v_gene: TRBV5-1

CDR3nt: TGTGCCATTGGGAGCGGGGGAGCCCTGAACACCGGGGAGCTGTTTTTT
CDR3aa: CAIGSGGALNTGELFF
d_gene: TRBD2
j_gene: TRBJ2-2
abundance: NA
v_gene: TRBV10-3

CDR3nt: TGCGCCAGCAGCACAACCGGGACATCGAAACCGGAGACCCAGTACTTC
CDR3aa: CASSTTGTSKPETQYF
d_gene: NA
j_gene: TRBJ2-5
abundance: many
v_gene: TRBV5-1

CDR3nt: TGCGCCAGCAGCTTGGGACCTGGGGGAAATGGCTACACCTTC
CDR3aa: CASSLGPGGNGYTF
d_gene: NA
j_gene: TRBJ1-2
abundance: NA
v_gene: TRBV5-1

CDR3nt: TGTGCCAGCAGTGGTAGCGGGAAGGTGGCCAAAAACATTCAGTACTTC
CDR3aa: CASSGSGKVAKNIQYF
d_gene: TRBD2
j_gene: TRBJ2-4
abundance: few
v_gene: TRBV25-1

CDR3nt: TGTGCCAGCTTATCAAACAGGGCGGGAGGTAGGAATGAGCAGTTCTTC
CDR3aa: CASLSNRAGGRNEQFF
d_gene: TRBD2
j_gene: TRBJ2-1
abundance: few
v_gene: TRBV3-1

CDR3nt: TGCAGTGCGGGAGTAGGGGCATCAGAGACCCAGTACTTC
CDR3aa: CSAGVGASETQYF
d_gene: NA
j_gene: TRBJ2-5
abundance: NA
v_gene: TRBV20-1

CDR3nt: TGTGCCAGCAGCTTAACGGACAAAGACAATGAGCAGTTCTTC
CDR3aa: CASSLTDKDNEQFF
d_gene: NA
j_gene: TRBJ2-1
abundance: few
v_gene: TRBV7-3

CDR3nt: TGTGCCAGCAGTCCCAACAGGGCAACTAATGAAAAACTGTTTTTT
CDR3aa: CASSPNRATNEKLFF
d_gene: NA
j_gene: TRBJ1-4
abundance: few
v_gene: TRBV12-3/TRBV12-4

CDR3nt: TGTGCCAGCAGTGGGGATACAGGACTAGCGGGGTCTAATGAGCAGTTCTTC
CDR3aa: CASSGDTGLAGSNEQFF
d_gene: TRBD2
j_gene: TRBJ2-1
abundance: NA
v_gene: TRBV2

CDR3nt: TGTGCCACCAGCAGAGAGGACAGGGGCGGCTATGGCTACACCTTC
CDR3aa: CATSREDRGGYGYTF
d_gene: TRBD1
j_gene: TRBJ1-2
abundance: NA
v_gene: TRBV15

CDR3nt: TGCAGTGCTAGGGGGCTAGCGGGATGGGATACGCAGTATTTT
CDR3aa: CSARGLAGWDTQYF
d_gene: TRBD2
j_gene: TRBJ2-3
abundance: NA
v_gene: TRBV20-1

CDR3nt: TGTGCCAGCAGTTTAGGGGGTTCAGGCAATCAGCCCCAGCATTTT
CDR3aa: CASSLGGSGNQPQHF
d_gene: NA
j_gene: TRBJ1-5
abundance: few
v_gene: TRBV12-3/TRBV12-4

CDR3nt: TGTGCCAGCAGCCCGCTGGGGCAGGGAGACACAGATACGCAGTATTTT
CDR3aa: CASSPLGQGDTDTQYF
d_gene: NA
j_gene: TRBJ2-3
abundance: few
v_gene: TRBV5-4

CDR3nt: TGCAGTGCTGGCCAAGAGACCCAGTACTTC
CDR3aa: CSAGQETQYF
d_gene: NA
j_gene: TRBJ2-5
abundance: few
v_gene: TRBV20-1

CDR3nt: TGTGCCAGCAGTTCGCAAAGGACTAGTGAGCAGTTCTTC
CDR3aa: CASSSQRTSEQFF
d_gene: TRBD2
j_gene: TRBJ2-1
abundance: many
v_gene: TRBV12-3/TRBV12-4

CDR3nt: TGTGCCAGCAGTCCTGAGCGGCTCTTGGAGACCCAGTACTTC
CDR3aa: CASSPERLLETQYF
d_gene: NA
j_gene: TRBJ2-5
abundance: many
v_gene: TRBV12-3/TRBV12-4

CDR3nt: TGTGCCAGCAGACAAGGTCGTCAGGGTCAAGCTTTCTTT
CDR3aa: CASRQGRQGQAFF
d_gene: NA
j_gene: TRBJ1-1
abundance: few
v_gene: TRBV3-1

CDR3nt: TGTGCCAGCGAAGGGGCTGCCGCGGGGGAAAAACTGTTTTTT
CDR3aa: CASEGAAAGEKLFF
d_gene: NA
j_gene: TRBJ1-4
abundance: NA
v_gene: TRBV28

CDR3nt: TGCAGCGTTGAGAAGGTAGCTGGGGCCAACGTCCTGACTTTC
CDR3aa: CSVEKVAGANVLTF
d_gene: NA
j_gene: TRBJ2-6
abundance: NA
v_gene: TRBV29-1

CDR3nt: TGTGCCACCAGCAGAGACGTCCCAGAGGAGACCCAGTACTTC
CDR3aa: CATSRDVPEETQYF
d_gene: NA
j_gene: TRBJ2-5
abundance: NA
v_gene: TRBV15

CDR3nt: TGCAGCGTTGGGGGACTAGAGGCCTACAATGAGCAGTTCTTC
CDR3aa: CSVGGLEAYNEQFF
d_gene: TRBD2
j_gene: TRBJ2-1
abundance: few
v_gene: TRBV29-1

CDR3nt: TGTGCCAGCAGCTCGGACCGGAGCTCTGGGGCCAACGTCCTGACTTTC
CDR3aa: CASSSDRSSGANVLTF
d_gene: NA
j_gene: TRBJ2-6
abundance: NA
v_gene: TRBV9

CDR3nt: TGTGCCAGCAGCCAAGGTAACAGGGATAGAGGCTACACCTTC
CDR3aa: CASSQGNRDRGYTF
d_gene: NA
j_gene: TRBJ1-2
abundance: few
v_gene: TRBV14

CDR3nt: TGCAGCGTTGAAGATCTTAGCACAGATACGCAGTATTTT
CDR3aa: CSVEDLSTDTQYF
d_gene: NA
j_gene: TRBJ2-3
abundance: NA
v_gene: TRBV29-1

CDR3nt: TGTGCCAGCAGCTCCGCGGGACTCCGGAGCTACGAGCAGTACTTC
CDR3aa: CASSSAGLRSYEQYF
d_gene: NA
j_gene: TRBJ2-7
abundance: many
v_gene: TRBV7-2

CDR3nt: TGTGCCAGCAGAACCGGGACAGGAGCAACCTACGAGCAGTACTTC
CDR3aa: CASRTGTGATYEQYF
d_gene: TRBD1
j_gene: TRBJ2-7
abundance: NA
v_gene: TRBV6-2/TRBV6-3